A single sample is the source of the 3 T cell receptor beta chains below, sequenced in a study of CD8 T cells in Susac syndrome. It was with random hexamers that 0.5 to 1 ug RNA was reverse transcribed. TCRdb analysed the immunoSEQ multiplex PCR reads with MiXCR anew, one entry per CDR3 protein. The repertoire holds about 210,000 distinct CDR3 sequences, approximately 94% seen once, with 0.1% in the top ten. Sequencing was performed on CD4+ T cells from PBMCs. The receptor source for this set is a human donor in good health.

CDR3 coding DNA: TGTGCCAGCAATGAAGACAGGGCTGGGGTAAATGAAAAACTGTTTTTT. Its translation: CASNEDRAGVNEKLFF. The chain recombines TRBV12-3 or TRBV12-4 with TRBJ1-4; 7 nucleotides line up with TRBD1. This CDR3 has 16 residues. Trimming removed 7 bases from V and 5 bases from J; junction bases left unmatched: 13.

The chain is built from TRBV30 and TRBJ1-2; D uncertain. V was trimmed by 5 bases and J by 1 base, leaving 8 bases between them. The CDR3 is 12 residues long. Germline CDR1 GTSNPN, CDR2 SVGIG (reference sequence). DNA for the CDR3: TGTGCCTGGTTCTCGGGTAACTATGGCTACACCTTC. Amino acids: CAWFSGNYGYTF.

This clonotype was counted between two and nine times. The chain recombines TRBV5-1 with TRBJ2-5, with 7 nucleotides matching TRBD1. Looked up from germline, CDR1 is SGHRS and CDR2 is YFSETQ. With V trimmed by 6 bases and J by 2 bases, 7 bases remained unmatched. The CDR3 consists of 14 residues. The DNA for the CDR3 is TGCGCCAGCAAGAACGACAGGGCTCAAGAGACCCAGTACTTC. It encodes CASKNDRAQETQYF.